One sample yielded the 30 T cell receptor beta chains listed below, sequenced in a study of blood T cell repertoires in COVID-19. Here immunoSEQ multiplex PCR was the method, and the copy in TCRdb shows in-frame clones only, minus some. Among 200,000 to 250,000 clones, under 90% were seen once, and the ten largest hold roughly 7.6%. The sample was peripheral blood. These receptors were obtained from an elderly woman with COVID-19, enrolled during active disease.

The chain combines TRBV9 with TRBJ1-4; 8 bases map to TRBD1. Germline V gene data show CDR1 as SGDLS and CDR2 as YYNGEE. The CDR3 consists of 17 residues. Germline trimming cut 3 bases from V and 1 base from J; bases unmatched to any gene: 8. CDR3 protein: CASSGGQGSLTNEKLFF. In DNA, the CDR3 is TGTGCCAGCAGCGGAGGACAGGGTTCCTTAACTAATGAAAAACTGTTTTTT.

The J gene is TRBJ2-5, the V gene TRBV5-1; a possible D gene is TRBD1 (7 bases). Between the trimmed V and J ends, which lost 2 bases and 5 bases, there was a span of 13 bases. This CDR3 contains 14 residues. Germline values: CDR1 SGHRS, CDR2 YFSETQ. Written as DNA, the CDR3 is TGCGCCAGCAGCTTCGAGGGGGCGGGGGAGACCCAGTACTTC. It is translated as CASSFEGAGETQYF. Together with reference TRBV5-1 and TRBJ2-5, the CDR3 gives the full variable domain: KAGVTQTPRYLIKTRGQQVTLSCSPISGHRSVSWYQQTPGQGLQFLFEYFSETQRNKGNFPGRFSGRQFSNSRSEMNVSTLELGDSALYLCASSFEGAGETQYFGPGTRLLVL.

The rearrangement uses TRBV18 and TRBJ1-1, with D unresolved. V was trimmed by 0 bases and J by 1 base, leaving 9 bases between them. The germline gives CDR1 KGHSH, CDR2 LQKENI. The CDR3 loop spans 15 amino acids. The CDR3 protein is CASSPPVAANTEAFF. For the CDR3, the DNA is TGTGCCAGCTCACCACCGGTAGCAGCGAACACTGAAGCTTTCTTT.

The chain combines TRBV6-5 with TRBJ2-7; maybe TRBD2 (5 bases). The CDR3 length is 10 residues. Germline CDR1 MNHEY, CDR2 SVGAGI. Trimming pared 10 bases from V and 4 bases from J, leaving 8 bases between. Written as DNA, the CDR3 is TGTGCCACGGGGTTGTACGAGCAGTACTTC. Protein: CATGLYEQYF.

This chain links TRBV21-1 with TRBJ1-5. TRBV21-1 is assigned pseudogene status. The CDR3 runs 14 residues. The CDR3 spells CASIHLEGNQPQHF. In nucleotides, the CDR3 is TGTGCCAGCATACATCTGGAGGGCAATCAGCCCCAGCATTTT.

The rearrangement uses TRBV4-1 and TRBJ2-7; TRBD2 matches 7 bases. The germline gives CDR1 MGHRA, CDR2 YSYEKL. V lost 4 bases and J lost 2; bases outside the gene matches: 5. The CDR3 extends over 14 amino acids. For the CDR3, the DNA is TGCGCCAGCAGCCGGGAGGGACCCGCCTACGAGCAGTACTTC. Amino acids: CASSREGPAYEQYF.

This chain joins TRBV20-1 and TRBJ2-3; possible D gene TRBD2, 5 bases. Looked up from germline, CDR1 is DFQATT and CDR2 is SNEGSKA (reference sequence). The CDR3 covers 15 residues. With 3 bases removed from V and 5 bases from J, the gap between germline ends came to 18 bases. CDR3 sequence reads: CSASRAVARGDTQYF. The CDR3 nucleotides are TGCAGTGCTAGTCGGGCGGTAGCGAGAGGAGATACGCAGTATTTT.

V usage is TRBV3-1 (or the pseudogene TRBV3-2) and J usage is TRBJ2-3; possible D gene TRBD2, 6 bases. The CDR3 covers 14 residues. V lost 4 bases to trimming and J lost 2 bases, with 10 bases between them. Germline loops: CDR1 LGHDT, CDR2 YNNKEL (reference sequence). This CDR3 is CASSPGTHTDTQYF. The CDR3 nucleotides are TGTGCCAGCAGCCCTGGGACTCACACAGATACGCAGTATTTT.

This clone was detected once. Other DNA sequences from this sample encode an identical CDR3 as well. The rearrangement joins TRBV5-1 to TRBJ1-5, with 7 bases matching TRBD1. The V and J ends lost 5 bases and 2 bases, in that order; junction bases with no gene match: 4. Germline V gives CDR1 SGHRS, CDR2 YFSETQ. The CDR3 covers 14 residues. CDR3 nucleotides: TGCGCCAGCAGTCCCGGGACAGGCAATCAGCCCCAGCATTTT. It codes for CASSPGTGNQPQHF.

This clone was seen once. The V and J genes are TRBV10-1 and TRBJ1-3; the D is unclear. Germline CDR1 WNHNN, CDR2 SYGVQD (reference sequence). This CDR3 has 15 residues. The germline V and J ends were trimmed by 3 bases and 0 bases, with 9 bases remaining between them. CDR3: CASSDQVLSGNTIYF. The CDR3 DNA reads TGCGCCAGCAGTGACCAGGTCCTCTCTGGAAACACCATATATTTT.

The rearrangement joins TRBV18 to TRBJ2-1; a weak D match, TRBD2 (6 bases). The length of the CDR3 is 15 residues. Germline V gene lookup returns CDR1 KGHSH and CDR2 LQKENI. Deletions cut 4 bases from V and 0 bases from J, with 10 bases between. The CDR3 is CASSRSGPSYNEQFF. The CDR3 DNA follows: TGTGCCAGCTCACGAAGCGGGCCCTCCTACAATGAGCAGTTCTTC. Full variable domain (outside the CDR3, taken from reference TRBV18 and TRBJ2-1): NAGVMQNPRHLVRRRGQEARLRCSPMKGHSHVYWYRQLPEEGLKFMVYLQKENIIDESGMPKERFSAEFPKEGPSILRIQQVVRGDSAAYFCASSRSGPSYNEQFFGPGTRLTVL.

V usage is TRBV27 and J usage is TRBJ1-1; 8 bases align to TRBD1. V lost 5 bases to trimming and J lost 6 bases; unmatched junction nucleotides: 14. Germline loops: CDR1 MNHEY, CDR2 SMNVEV (reference sequence). The CDR3 sequence is 16 residues long. CDR3 DNA: TGTGCCAGCAGTCTCCTCGGACAGGGAATGGTGGCTGAAGCTTTCTTT. Amino acid sequence: CASSLLGQGMVAEAFF.

CDR3 region: CASSQQGAGNTEAFF. CDR3 nucleotides: TGTGCCAGCTCCCAACAGGGGGCTGGGAACACTGAAGCTTTCTTT. This chain links TRBV18 with TRBJ1-1; 9 bases agree with TRBD1. The germline V gene has CDR1 KGHSH and CDR2 LQKENI. Trimming at V came to 6 bases and at J to 1 base, leaving 6 bases not matched to a gene. This CDR3 has 15 amino acids.

The V gene is TRBV2, the J gene TRBJ2-7; 7 bases align to TRBD1. CDR3 length: 13 residues. With V trimmed by 5 bases and J by 2 bases, 3 bases remained unmatched. Per germline, CDR1 SNHLY and CDR2 FYNNEI. CDR3 nucleotide sequence: TGTGCCAGCAGTACCGGGACAGCCTACGAGCAGTACTTC. Translated: CASSTGTAYEQYF.

This chain connects TRBV3-1 (or the pseudogene TRBV3-2) to TRBJ1-4; perhaps TRBD1 as D (5 bases). CDR1 and CDR2 from the germline V gene are LGHDT and YNNKEL (reference sequence). V lost 5 bases and J lost 15, with 22 bases in between. The CDR3 has 14 amino acids. The CDR3 here is CASSLTVSTGGVFF. CDR3 bases: TGTGCCAGCAGCTTAACAGTTTCCACCGGAGGGGTGTTTTTT.

The genes are TRBV10-2 and TRBJ1-3; 8 bases fit TRBD1. V was clipped by 6 bases and J by 4 bases; unmatched bases: 2. The CDR3 is made up of 13 amino acids. CDR1 and CDR2 from the germline V gene are WSHSY and SAAADI. The CDR3 loop reads CASRPGGGNTIYF. CDR3 bases: TGCGCCAGCAGGCCAGGGGGCGGAAACACCATATATTTT.

The chain carries TRBV28 and TRBJ1-5, with D unresolved. The germline V and J ends were trimmed by 6 bases and 1 base, with 19 bases remaining between them. Germline V gene lookup returns CDR1 MDHEN and CDR2 SYDVKM. The CDR3 runs 17 residues. The CDR3 nucleotides are TGTGCCAGCAGAAGGGCCCAATATCGGGGAAGCAATCAGCCCCAGCATTTT. Residues: CASRRAQYRGSNQPQHF.

In its sample, this clone was seen a few times. The rearrangement joins TRBV28 to TRBJ2-7; 8 nucleotides line up with TRBD2. This CDR3 region has 15 residues. J gave up 2 bases and V 11 bases, and 14 bases lay outside the gene matches. Germline-derived CDR1 and CDR2 are MDHEN and SYDVKM. For the CDR3, the DNA is TGTGCCGCGGGCTCGGCTAGCGGGCTCACCTACGAGCAGTACTTC. It is translated as CAAGSASGLTYEQYF.

This chain joins TRBV5-4 and TRBJ2-2, with D possibly being TRBD1 (8 bases). V lost 4 bases and J 4 bases, leaving 14 bases between the germline ends. This CDR3 contains 15 residues. Per germline, CDR1 SGHNT and CDR2 YYREEE (reference sequence). In DNA, the CDR3 is TGTGCCAGCAGCCCAGGGGGCGGGAGCACCGGGGAGCTGTTTTTT. It codes for CASSPGGGSTGELFF.

The chain recombines TRBV2 with TRBJ1-2; the match to TRBD1 covers 9 bases. The V gene's germline CDR1 is SNHLY and CDR2 FYNNEI. The CDR3 contains 15 residues. V lost 0 bases, J lost 4 bases, and 3 bases stayed unmatched. This CDR3 reads CASSEAHRGPYGYTF. In DNA, the CDR3 is TGTGCCAGCAGTGAAGCCCACAGGGGGCCCTATGGCTACACCTTC.

The rearrangement uses TRBV7-8 and TRBJ1-1, with D maybe TRBD1 (5 bases). This CDR3 has 15 residues. The germline V gene encodes CDR1 SGHVS and CDR2 FQNEAQ. The V gene lost 8 bases and the J gene lost 5 bases, with 21 bases spanning the gap. CDR3 loop: CASGGGLGGRTEAFF. The CDR3 DNA follows: TGTGCCAGCGGGGGGGGGTTAGGAGGGCGAACTGAAGCTTTCTTT.

The gene calls are TRBV5-6 and TRBJ2-1; no firm D call. The germline V and J ends were trimmed by 4 bases and 0 bases, with 11 bases remaining between them. This CDR3 region has 15 residues. The germline V gene has CDR1 SGHDT and CDR2 YYEEEE. The CDR3 sequence: CASSARLVSYNEQFF. DNA of the CDR3: TGTGCCAGCAGCGCCCGGCTAGTCTCCTACAATGAGCAGTTCTTC.

The chain uses TRBV4-2 and TRBJ2-3; 7 nucleotides match TRBD1. Germline V gene sequence: CDR1 LGHNA, CDR2 YNFKEQ. The CDR3 loop spans 15 amino acids. V lost 3 bases to trimming and J lost 2 bases; unmatched junction nucleotides: 5. CDR3 amino acids: CASSHRTGHTDTQYF. In DNA form, the CDR3 reads TGTGCCAGCAGCCACAGGACAGGTCACACAGATACGCAGTATTTT.

The rearrangement joins TRBV3-1 (or the pseudogene TRBV3-2) to TRBJ1-2; TRBD1 might be the D (5 bases). In germline, CDR1 is LGHDT, CDR2 YNNKEL (reference sequence). V lost 3 bases and J 8 bases, leaving 16 bases between the germline ends. The CDR3 is made up of 14 amino acids. The CDR3 sequence is CASSQAAGPGGYTF. CDR3 sequence (DNA): TGTGCCAGCAGCCAGGCCGCCGGTCCAGGGGGCTACACCTTC.

V usage is TRBV5-1 and J usage is TRBJ2-7; D not resolved. The ends were cut back, 6 bases at V and 1 base at J, with 11 bases in the middle. CDR1 and CDR2 (germline): SGHRS, YFSETQ. There are 13 residues in the CDR3. In nucleotides, the CDR3 is TGCGCCAGCACAGACACAAATTCCTACGAGCAGTACTTC. It translates to CASTDTNSYEQYF.

The chain uses TRBV28 and TRBJ1-5; 7 bases are shared with TRBD1. This CDR3 spans 14 amino acids. The germline V gene has CDR1 MDHEN and CDR2 SYDVKM. V lost 6 bases and J lost 10; bases outside the gene matches: 12. This chain's CDR3 is CASSQTGTITPQHF. Written as DNA, the CDR3 is TGTGCCAGCAGCCAGACAGGGACAATAACTCCCCAGCATTTT. Full variable domain (missing parts from reference TRBV28 and TRBJ1-5): DVKVTQSSRYLVKRTGEKVFLECVQDMDHENMFWYRQDPGLGLRLIYFSYDVKMKEKGDIPEGYSVSREKKERFSLILESASTNQTSMYLCASSQTGTITPQHFGDGTRLSIL.

The chain links TRBV24-1 to TRBJ2-2; 9 bases fit TRBD2. The CDR3 runs to 16 residues. V lost 5 bases and J lost 0; bases outside the gene matches: 3. Germline CDR1 and CDR2: KGHDR and SFDVKD. CDR3 nucleotides: TGTGCCACCAGTGGTATAGCGGGGGCGAACACCGGGGAGCTGTTTTTT. It is translated as CATSGIAGANTGELFF.

This chain joins TRBV5-6 and TRBJ1-2, with TRBD1 as a possible D gene (5 bases). The ends were cut back, 7 bases at V and 6 bases at J, with 16 bases in the middle. CDR1 and CDR2 from the germline V gene are SGHDT and YYEEEE. The CDR3 is made up of 13 amino acids. The CDR3 loop is CASYGGTLDGYTF. The CDR3 DNA reads as TGTGCCAGCTACGGGGGGACTTTGGATGGCTACACCTTC.

The V call is TRBV5-1, the J call TRBJ1-2; D remains ambiguous. Germline V CDR1 and CDR2: SGHRS, YFSETQ. The CDR3 has 15 residues. Trimming cost V 3 bases and J 8 bases, with 20 bases left between them. CDR3 nucleotides: TGCGCCAGCAGCTCCGGGGAGGGAAGTAATGGCGGCTACACCTTC. Encoded protein: CASSSGEGSNGGYTF.

The chain carries TRBV25-1 and TRBJ1-1; D possibly corresponds to TRBD1 (5 bases). Germline V gene sequence: CDR1 MGHDK, CDR2 SYGVNS. CDR3 length equals 13 residues. V was clipped by 10 bases and J by 8 bases, with 20 bases between them. The CDR3 region is CATVGGPFGEAFF. The CDR3 coding sequence is TGTGCCACCGTCGGGGGACCTTTTGGAGAAGCTTTCTTT.